Following are 3 T cell receptor beta chains from one sample sequenced in a study of human T cells and chemical hapten exposure. TCRdb re-derived calls from the RACE reads in MiXCR, one entry per CDR3 protein. The sample yields under 150,000 distinct CDR3 sequences, about 12% seen once. Time point: patch test 1, 2 weeks after DPC sensitization. Treatment specified: therapeutic diphenylcyclopropenone sensitization with weekly scalp DPC. Specimen: whole blood, collected in connection with sensitization to the hapten diphenylcyclopropenone (DPC). These receptors all stem from a woman between 45 and 60 years old with alopecia areata. Some clones in this sample may be carry-over from other donors' samples.

This sequence joins TRBV18 and TRBJ2-1; 15 bases agree with TRBD2. Germline V CDR1 and CDR2: KGHSH, LQKENI. The CDR3 is 19 amino acids. V shed 3 bases and J 4 bases; nucleotides not matched to a gene: 10. Here the CDR3 reads CASSPQEPGLAGGYNEQFF. The CDR3 DNA reads as TGTGCCAGCTCACCGCAGGAGCCGGGACTAGCGGGGGGTTACAATGAGCAGTTCTTC.

This clonotype was observed at least ten times. The chain recombines TRBV7-8 with TRBJ1-1; 10 nucleotides line up with TRBD1. The ends lost 1 base at V and 0 bases at J; junction bases unmatched: 5. Germline CDR1 reads SGHVS; CDR2 reads FQNEAQ. The CDR3 is made up of 17 amino acids. For the CDR3, the DNA is TGTGCCAGCAGCTTAGGGGACAGGGGCAACATGAACACTGAAGCTTTCTTT. Protein: CASSLGDRGNMNTEAFF.

This clonotype was recorded at least ten times. The V call is TRBV27, the J call TRBJ1-5, with 7 nucleotides matching TRBD1. After removal of 3 bases from V and 7 bases from J, the junction contained 9 bases not matched to a gene. There are 15 residues in the CDR3. Germline lookup yields CDR1 MNHEY and CDR2 SMNVEV (reference sequence). This CDR3 is CASSFQGGRGQPQHF. The DNA for the CDR3 is TGTGCCAGCAGTTTCCAGGGAGGCAGGGGGCAGCCCCAGCATTTT.